The 20 T cell receptor beta chains presented below share a single source sample, sequenced in a study of a mutant IDH1 vaccine in newly diagnosed glioma. Their recognized antigens are unknown. Time point of the sample: week 47, end of study. Vaccinated patients received 300 ug of mutant IDH1 20-mer peptide per dose, with topical imiquimod. Profiling relied on immunoSEQ multiplex PCR, and the TCRdb table lists in-frame clones only, not all of them. The repertoire has 35,000 to 45,000 clones, 65% to 85% of them found once; the top ten carry about 9.6%. The specimen was PBMCs, collected from a glioma patient whose treatment included an IDH1 peptide vaccine. Receptors were obtained from a man aged 35 to 55 with glioma.

The chain joins TRBV5-4 to TRBJ2-3; TRBD2 might be the D (6 bases). V lost 2 bases and J 2 bases, leaving 15 bases between the germline ends. In germline, CDR1 is SGHNT, CDR2 YYREEE (reference sequence). The CDR3 loop spans 16 amino acids. Here the CDR3 reads CASSLDPGLPTDTQYF. Here the CDR3 DNA reads TGTGCCAGCAGCTTAGATCCGGGACTTCCCACAGATACGCAGTATTTT.

The chain links TRBV2 to TRBJ1-6; D gene uncertain. V lost 2 bases and J 7 bases, leaving 9 bases between the germline ends. The CDR3 is made up of 14 amino acids. Germline lookup yields CDR1 SNHLY and CDR2 FYNNEI. The CDR3 here is CASSERRVNSPLHF. The CDR3 DNA reads TGTGCCAGCAGTGAACGGCGGGTAAATTCACCCCTCCACTTT.

This clone showed up just once. The CDR3 DNA sequence: TGTGCCAGCAGTGCCAACCGGGACAGGGGGCGGGAGCAGTACGTC. This sequence encodes CASSANRDRGREQYV. J is TRBJ2-7 and V is TRBV6-1; 12 bases are a match to TRBD1. This CDR3 is 15 amino acids long. Trimming cost V 4 bases and J 7 bases; bases outside gene matches: 8. Germline CDR1 reads MNHNS; CDR2 reads SASEGT.

This chain joins TRBV2 and TRBJ2-2; D unresolved. Germline CDR1 and CDR2: SNHLY and FYNNEI. The CDR3 spans 14 residues. The V gene lost 7 bases and the J gene lost 0 bases, with 9 bases spanning the gap. This CDR3 reads CASIGRTNTGELFF. The DNA of the CDR3 is TGTGCCAGCATTGGCAGGACGAACACCGGGGAGCTGTTTTTT.

The chain carries TRBV19 and TRBJ1-1; 8 bases align to TRBD1. V trimming: 3 bases; J trimming: 5 bases; junction bases outside the gene matches: 5. The CDR3 runs 14 residues. CDR1 LNHDA and CDR2 SQIVND come from the germline V gene (reference sequence). The DNA of the CDR3 is TGTGCCAGTAGTATGGACAGGGCGGGGACTGAAGCTTTCTTT. Translation: CASSMDRAGTEAFF.

This rearrangement joins TRBV6-1 to TRBJ1-2; no clear D. Trimming pared 2 bases from V and 4 bases from J, leaving 11 bases between. Per germline, CDR1 MNHNS and CDR2 SASEGT. CDR3 length: 14 residues. The CDR3 bases are TGTGCCAGCAGTGAATCGCAGAGCTCCTATGGCTACACCTTC. It specifies CASSESQSSYGYTF.

The chain's CDR3 is CASAGSAKNIQYF. The CDR3 DNA reads TGTGCCAGCGCGGGGTCCGCCAAAAACATTCAGTACTTC. The rearrangement uses TRBV9 and TRBJ2-4, with TRBD2 as a possible D gene (6 bases). CDR1 SGDLS and CDR2 YYNGEE come from the germline V gene. CDR3 length equals 13 residues. V dropped 7 bases and J dropped 1 base, with 9 bases sitting between them. The full variable domain, its missing parts supplied by reference TRBV9 and TRBJ2-4, is DSGVTQTPKHLITATGQRVTLRCSPRSGDLSVYWYQQSLDQGLQFLIQYYNGEERAKGNILERFSAQQFPDLHSELNLSSLELGDSALYFCASAGSAKNIQYFGAGTRLSVL.

The chain has TRBV7-2 and TRBJ2-7, with TRBD2 identical over 7 bases. Per the germline V gene, CDR1 is SGHTA and CDR2 is FQGNSA. CDR3 length: 14 residues. Trimming at V came to 5 bases and at J to 2 bases, leaving 6 bases not matched to a gene. The CDR3: CASSGRDGAYEQYF. For the CDR3, the DNA is TGTGCCAGCAGCGGGAGGGACGGTGCCTACGAGCAGTACTTC.

The CDR3 DNA reads TGCGCCAGCAGCCTTGGGGTCCGACGGAACACTGAAGCTTTCTTT. Its protein product is CASSLGVRRNTEAFF. The V call is TRBV4-3, the J call TRBJ1-1, with D unclear. The CDR3 contains 15 residues. V lost 4 bases, J lost 1 base, and 13 bases lay in between. Looked up from germline, CDR1 is LGHNA and CDR2 is YSLEER.

V gene TRBV2 combines with J gene TRBJ2-2; 14 positions match TRBD2. The germline gives CDR1 SNHLY, CDR2 FYNNEI. The length of the CDR3 is 18 residues. The V gene end was trimmed by 4 bases and the J gene end by 4 bases; junction bases not matched to a gene: 8. The CDR3: CASSAGTSGSRGTGELFF. The CDR3 DNA reads as TGTGCCAGCAGTGCCGGGACTAGCGGGAGTAGAGGCACCGGGGAGCTGTTTTTT.

This clone was seen more than once but under ten times. This rearrangement joins TRBV2 to TRBJ2-7; TRBD2 aligns across 12 bases. Germline V gives CDR1 SNHLY, CDR2 FYNNEI. This CDR3 comprises 14 residues. V trimming: 7 bases; J trimming: 4 bases; junction bases outside the gene matches: 5. The CDR3 DNA reads TGTGCCAGCACCGACCTAGCGGGAGGGTACGAGCAGTACTTC. Translation: CASTDLAGGYEQYF.

The chain uses TRBV11-2 and TRBJ2-2; TRBD2 matches at 10 bases. The germline V gene has CDR1 SGHAT and CDR2 FQNNGV. The length of the CDR3 is 17 residues. The junction had 4 bases not matched to a gene; V was cut back by 1 base and J by 2 bases. CDR3 region: CASSLVQLAGNTGELFF. Here the CDR3 DNA reads TGTGCCAGCAGCTTAGTACAACTAGCGGGAAACACCGGGGAGCTGTTTTTT.

This CDR3 is CASSEGAEYEQYV. CDR3 nucleotide sequence: TGCGCCAGCAGTGAAGGCGCCGAATACGAGCAGTACGTC. The genes are TRBV10-2 and TRBJ2-7; D unresolved. CDR1 is WSHSY, CDR2 SAAADI, per germline. The CDR3 runs 13 residues. V lost 3 bases, J lost 4 bases, and 10 bases lay in between.

This clone was counted a single time. This sequence joins TRBV7-9 and TRBJ2-3; 8 nucleotides agree with TRBD2. Germline CDR1 is SEHNR and CDR2 is FQNEAQ (reference sequence). With V trimmed by 7 bases and J by 3 bases, 9 bases remained unmatched. This CDR3 is built from 15 residues. The CDR3: CASNEAAGGTDTQYF. CDR3 sequence (DNA): TGTGCCAGCAATGAGGCGGCGGGAGGAACAGATACGCAGTATTTT.

The chain recombines TRBV11-3 with TRBJ2-3, with 15 bases aligning to TRBD2. The germline CDR1 and CDR2 sequences are SGHNT and YENEEA. Trimming removed 4 bases from V and 4 bases from J; junction bases left unmatched: 6. The CDR3 is 17 residues long. The CDR3 DNA sequence: TGTGCCAGCAGCTCGGGACTAGCGGGAGGTGGGGCAGATACGCAGTATTTT. This gives the protein CASSSGLAGGGADTQYF.

This chain links TRBV14 with TRBJ2-1; 10 positions match TRBD2. The germline gives CDR1 SGHDN, CDR2 FVKESK. With 0 bases clipped from V and 9 bases from J, the junction kept 5 bases outside the gene matches. The CDR3 extends over 15 amino acids. The CDR3 region is CASSQELAGAGEQFF. The CDR3 region has the DNA TGTGCCAGCAGCCAAGAGCTAGCGGGAGCAGGTGAGCAGTTCTTC. The full variable domain, completed using reference TRBV14 and TRBJ2-1, is EAGVTQFPSHSVIEKGQTVTLRCDPISGHDNLYWYRRVMGKEIKFLLHFVKESKQDESGMPNNRFLAERTGGTYSTLKVQPAELEDSGVYFCASSQELAGAGEQFFGPGTRLTVL.

The rearrangement links TRBV27 to TRBJ1-1, with TRBD1 identical over 9 bases. The CDR3 totals 13 residues. Germline CDR1 MNHEY, CDR2 SMNVEV (reference sequence). Trimming cost V 7 bases and J 5 bases; bases outside gene matches: 5. CDR3 protein: CASKTGGRTEAFF. CDR3 in DNA: TGTGCCAGCAAAACAGGGGGCAGGACTGAAGCTTTCTTT.

V gene TRBV5-5 combines with J gene TRBJ2-7; tentatively, D is TRBD1 (6 bases). The V and J ends lost 0 bases and 4 bases respectively, with 11 bases between them. The CDR3 loop spans 14 amino acids. Germline CDR1 and CDR2: SGHKS and YYEKEE (reference sequence). The CDR3 here is CASSLEGTRYEQYF. The CDR3 coding sequence is TGTGCCAGCAGCTTGGAGGGGACAAGATACGAGCAGTACTTC.

Judged by abundance, this clone is medium-sized (0.01 to 0.1%). J is TRBJ1-5 and V is TRBV7-9; D may be TRBD1 (5 bases). The CDR3 length is 16 residues. Deletions cut 3 bases from V and 3 bases from J, with 15 bases between. In germline, CDR1 is SEHNR, CDR2 FQNEAQ (reference sequence). CDR3 nucleotides: TGTGCCAGCAGCTTCGGTCTGGGACCCCTCAATCAGCCCCAGCATTTT. Translating gives CASSFGLGPLNQPQHF. Combining the CDR3 with reference TRBV7-9 and TRBJ1-5 gives the whole variable domain DTGVSQNPRHKITKRGQNVTFRCDPISEHNRLYWYRQTLGQGPEFLTYFQNEAQLEKSRLLSDRFSAERPKGSFSTLEIQRTEQGDSAMYLCASSFGLGPLNQPQHFGDGTRLSIL.

This chain connects TRBV7-2 to TRBJ2-5, with a possible D match to TRBD1 (5 bases). V lost 3 bases and J 4 bases, leaving 12 bases between the germline ends. The CDR3 extends over 14 amino acids. Germline values: CDR1 SGHTA, CDR2 FQGNSA. CDR3 loop: CASSFPQGGETQYF. In DNA form, the CDR3 reads TGTGCCAGCAGCTTTCCCCAGGGCGGAGAGACCCAGTACTTC.